Following are 29 T cell receptor beta chains from one sample sequenced in a study of OX40 agonist ivuxolimab in advanced cancers. Some clones are missing from TCRdb's copy, which holds only in-frame ones; the method was immunoSEQ multiplex PCR. The table has nearly 65,000 clones, 91% seen once. The source material was CD4+ or CD8+ T cells sorted from blood, sampled in a trial of the OX40 agonist ivuxolimab. All receptors derive from an adult with an advanced solid tumor such as melanoma, head and neck, liver or kidney cancer.

This chain links TRBV27 with TRBJ2-2; 13 positions match TRBD2. V was pared by 4 bases and J by 3 bases, with 11 bases of the junction left unmatched. The CDR3 consists of 19 residues. Germline V gives CDR1 MNHEY, CDR2 SMNVEV (reference sequence). DNA for the CDR3: TGTGCCAGCAGTTCCCTGACTAGCGGGAGGCTTAGGTACACCGGGGAGCTGTTTTTT. Its protein product is CASSSLTSGRLRYTGELFF.

A few counts support this clone. The V call is TRBV2, the J call TRBJ2-7; D may be TRBD1 or TRBD2 (6 bases each). Germline V gene lookup returns CDR1 SNHLY and CDR2 FYNNEI. This CDR3 has 15 amino acids. The V end lost 7 bases, the J end lost 6 bases, and 22 bases lay between the germline ends. CDR3 bases: TGTGCCAGCACTCGGGGGCAGGGTCCATGGGGCGAGCAGTACGTC. It is translated as CASTRGQGPWGEQYV.

V usage is TRBV30 and J usage is TRBJ2-3; possibly TRBD2 for D (5 bases). The V end was cut by 0 bases, the J end by 0 bases, with 13 bases between. In germline, CDR1 is GTSNPN, CDR2 SVGIG (reference sequence). This CDR3 region has 16 residues. The CDR3 sequence is CAWSVGEIPSTDTQYF. CDR3 bases: TGTGCCTGGAGTGTCGGGGAGATCCCAAGCACAGATACGCAGTATTTT.

The rearrangement uses TRBV27 and TRBJ1-5; D is possibly TRBD1 (6 bases). Trimming pared 3 bases from V and 6 bases from J, leaving 15 bases between. CDR3 length equals 15 residues. CDR1 and CDR2 from the germline V gene are MNHEY and SMNVEV (reference sequence). The CDR3: CASSFIRGGGQPQHF. CDR3 nucleotide sequence: TGTGCCAGCAGTTTCATCCGAGGGGGAGGTCAGCCCCAGCATTTT.

J is TRBJ2-3 and V is TRBV19, with D perhaps TRBD1 (6 bases). V lost 4 bases to trimming and J lost 4 bases, with 9 bases between them. Germline-derived CDR1 and CDR2 are LNHDA and SQIVND (reference sequence). CDR3 size: 13 residues. CDR3 nucleotides: TGTGCCAGTAGTACAGGGGTAGCAGATACGCAGTATTTT. Translation gives CASSTGVADTQYF.

The J gene is TRBJ1-1, the V gene TRBV4-3; 8 bases line up with TRBD1. J lost 5 bases, V lost 5 bases, and 10 bases had no gene match. The CDR3 is made up of 15 amino acids. Germline CDR1 LGHNA, CDR2 YSLEER. The CDR3 spells CASSVDRGLGTEAFF. DNA for the CDR3: TGCGCCAGCAGCGTTGACAGGGGATTGGGGACTGAAGCTTTCTTT.

The V and J genes are TRBV7-9 and TRBJ2-2; 9 nucleotides line up with TRBD2. The V segment lost 5 bases and the J segment 2 bases; nucleotides outside the gene matches: 15. This CDR3 has 19 residues. Germline values: CDR1 SEHNR, CDR2 FQNEAQ (reference sequence). The CDR3 protein is CASSPPSGLAGSNTGELFF. The CDR3 DNA reads as TGTGCCAGCAGCCCCCCCAGCGGTCTAGCGGGGTCTAACACCGGGGAGCTGTTTTTT. Variable domain in full (rest from reference TRBV7-9 and TRBJ2-2): DTGVSQNPRHKITKRGQNVTFRCDPISEHNRLYWYRQTLGQGPEFLTYFQNEAQLEKSRLLSDRFSAERPKGSFSTLEIQRTEQGDSAMYLCASSPPSGLAGSNTGELFFGEGSRLTVL.

The V call is TRBV11-2, the J call TRBJ1-1, with D possibly TRBD1 on 6 matching bases. Germline CDR1 reads SGHAT; CDR2 reads FQNNGV. Trimming cost V 5 bases and J 3 bases, with 13 bases left between them. CDR3 length: 14 amino acids. Here the CDR3 DNA reads TGTGCCAGCAGCCCTGGGTGGGGGCACACTGAAGCTTTCTTT. This encodes CASSPGWGHTEAFF. Variable domain in full (rest from reference TRBV11-2 and TRBJ1-1): EAGVAQSPRYKIIEKRQSVAFWCNPISGHATLYWYQQILGQGPKLLIQFQNNGVVDDSQLPKDRFSAERLKGVDSTLKIQPAKLEDSAVYLCASSPGWGHTEAFFGQGTRLTVV.

This clone occurred a few times. The chain uses TRBV28 and TRBJ1-6; D gene uncertain. V was pared by 4 bases and J by 0 bases, with 7 bases between. The CDR3 consists of 15 residues. Per germline, CDR1 MDHEN and CDR2 SYDVKM. The CDR3, as DNA: TGTGCCAGCAGTTCCGATTACTCCTATAATTCACCCCTCCACTTT. Translating it yields CASSSDYSYNSPLHF.

This chain uses TRBV28 with TRBJ2-2, with 10 positions matching TRBD2. This CDR3 has 15 amino acids. V gave up 3 bases and J gave up 7 bases; unmatched junction bases: 5. The V gene's germline CDR1 is MDHEN and CDR2 SYDVKM. The CDR3 reads CASSLMLAGVGELFF. CDR3 DNA sequence: TGTGCCAGCAGTTTGATGCTAGCGGGGGTCGGGGAGCTGTTTTTT. Looking up the rest from reference TRBV28 and TRBJ2-2 gives the full variable domain: DVKVTQSSRYLVKRTGEKVFLECVQDMDHENMFWYRQDPGLGLRLIYFSYDVKMKEKGDIPEGYSVSREKKERFSLILESASTNQTSMYLCASSLMLAGVGELFFGEGSRLTVL.

The V gene is TRBV7-9, the J gene TRBJ1-6, with D maybe TRBD1 (5 bases). Germline lookup yields CDR1 SEHNR and CDR2 FQNEAQ (reference sequence). V was trimmed by 3 bases and J by 15 bases, leaving 21 bases between them. This CDR3 spans 15 amino acids. CDR3 in amino acids: CASSLVGGRELSLHF. DNA of the CDR3: TGTGCCAGCAGCTTGGTCGGTGGCAGGGAGCTTAGCCTCCACTTT.

The chain couples TRBV19 to TRBJ1-1; 9 positions match TRBD1. In germline, CDR1 is LNHDA, CDR2 SQIVND (reference sequence). CDR3 length: 14 residues. Germline trimming cut 7 bases from V and 5 bases from J; bases unmatched to any gene: 8. CDR3 DNA sequence: TGTGCCAGTATTCCGGGACAGGGTCGAACTGAAGCTTTCTTT. Translating gives CASIPGQGRTEAFF. Using reference TRBV19 and TRBJ1-1 for the parts outside the CDR3, the full variable domain is DGGITQSPKYLFRKEGQNVTLSCEQNLNHDAMYWYRQDPGQGLRLIYYSQIVNDFQKGDIAEGYSVSREKKESFPLTVTSAQKNPTAFYLCASIPGQGRTEAFFGQGTRLTVV.

This chain connects TRBV13 to TRBJ1-4; D remains unclear. Trimming took off 1 base at V and 4 bases at J, with 22 bases between the two ends. CDR1 is PRHDT and CDR2 is FYEKMQ in the germline V gene (reference sequence). CDR3 size: 19 residues. This CDR3 reads CASSLARQASNFNNEKLFF. CDR3 nucleotides: TGTGCCAGCAGCTTAGCCCGTCAAGCTTCCAATTTCAATAATGAAAAACTGTTTTTT.

This clone was picked up one time. An end of the junction does not agree with germline; a read error may underlie this. The V call is TRBV7-7, the J call TRBJ2-1, with 13 bases lining up with TRBD2. CDR3 length equals 15 residues. Germline CDR1 is SSHAT and CDR2 is FNYEAQ (reference sequence). CDR3 protein: CASSPTSGGANEQFF. The CDR3 bases are TGTGCTAGCAGCCCAACTAGCGGGGGGGCTAATGAGCAGTTCTTC.

The V and J genes are TRBV19 and TRBJ1-2, with D possibly TRBD1 on 5 matching bases. Germline values: CDR1 LNHDA, CDR2 SQIVND (reference sequence). The length of the CDR3 is 16 residues. V was shortened by 5 bases and J by 2 bases, with 18 bases between the two germline ends. In DNA form, the CDR3 reads TGTGCCAGTAGTGGCCCCGTGCGGGGCGGAAACTATGGCTACACCTTC. This gives the protein CASSGPVRGGNYGYTF.

This clone has just one count. The rearrangement links TRBV9 to TRBJ2-7; possibly TRBD1 for D (5 bases). CDR3 length: 14 amino acids. The V end lost 0 bases, the J end lost 5 bases, and 12 bases lay between the germline ends. The germline V gene encodes CDR1 SGDLS and CDR2 YYNGEE. The CDR3 region has the DNA TGTGCCAGCAGCGTAGACATGGGGCGCGACGAGCAGTACTTC. It translates to CASSVDMGRDEQYF.

The chain carries TRBV9 and TRBJ1-2; possible D gene TRBD1, 5 bases. The V gene lost 6 bases and the J gene lost 6 bases, with 18 bases spanning the gap. CDR3 length equals 14 residues. Germline assignment: CDR1 SGDLS and CDR2 YYNGEE. The CDR3 coding sequence is TGTGCCAGCACCCCCGGGGGGATCAGCGATGGCTACACCTTC. Protein product: CASTPGGISDGYTF.

This chain joins TRBV18 and TRBJ1-1; TRBD1 is a possible D gene (6 bases). Germline V gives CDR1 KGHSH, CDR2 LQKENI. The CDR3 covers 13 residues. V was trimmed by 8 bases and J by 5 bases, leaving 15 bases between them. The CDR3 DNA is TGTGCCAGCGGAGGGAGAGGGGGGACTGAAGCTTTCTTT. This gives the protein CASGGRGGTEAFF.

The J gene is TRBJ2-7, the V gene TRBV6-5, with a possible D match to TRBD2 (5 bases). Per germline, CDR1 MNHEY and CDR2 SVGAGI. The CDR3 totals 13 residues. V gave up 6 bases and J gave up 2 bases, with 11 bases separating them. The CDR3 sequence is CASSWLRAYEQYF. DNA for the CDR3: TGTGCCAGCAGCTGGCTGCGGGCCTACGAGCAGTACTTC.

CDR3 nucleotides: TGTGCCAGCAGTTACAGGCCCGGCGTTCAGCCCCAGCATTTT. Translation: CASSYRPGVQPQHF. The V gene is TRBV6-6, the J gene TRBJ1-5; D call uncertain. Germline values: CDR1 MNHNY, CDR2 SVGAGI (reference sequence). V dropped 2 bases and J dropped 6 bases, with 11 bases sitting between them. The CDR3 is 14 residues long.

V usage is TRBV4-1 and J usage is TRBJ2-7; 8 bases fit TRBD2. Germline CDR1 and CDR2: MGHRA and YSYEKL. J gave up 1 base and V 1 base, and 9 bases lay outside the gene matches. CDR3 length: 17 residues. The CDR3 region is CASSQAYRGGPSYEQYF. In DNA form, the CDR3 reads TGCGCCAGCAGCCAAGCGTACCGGGGGGGCCCTTCCTACGAGCAGTACTTC.

The gene calls are TRBV5-8 and TRBJ2-4; perhaps TRBD1 as D (5 bases). This CDR3 contains 15 residues. CDR1 is SGHTS, CDR2 YDEGEE, per germline. V was shortened by 2 bases and J by 3 bases, with 12 bases between the two germline ends. CDR3 sequence reads: CASSFRVESKNIQYF. The CDR3 region has the DNA TGTGCCAGCAGCTTCAGGGTAGAGAGCAAAAACATTCAGTACTTC.

The chain has TRBV6-5 and TRBJ2-7, with D maybe TRBD2 (5 bases). Germline V gene data show CDR1 as MNHEY and CDR2 as SVGAGI. The CDR3 is 14 residues long. Trimming stripped 0 bases from V and 6 bases from J, with 12 bases between. The CDR3 region has the DNA TGTGCCAGCAGTTACTCTAGAGGGCTGTTCGAGCAGTACTTC. Translated, it gives CASSYSRGLFEQYF.

The CDR3 sequence: CASSYLGQGTYEQYF. DNA for the CDR3: TGTGCCAGCAGTTACCTCGGACAGGGAACCTACGAGCAGTACTTC. The chain has TRBV6-5 and TRBJ2-7; 8 bases are shared with TRBD1. The V gene end was trimmed by 2 bases and the J gene end by 2 bases; junction bases not matched to a gene: 5. Germline assignment: CDR1 MNHEY and CDR2 SVGAGI. The CDR3 runs 15 residues.

This chain joins TRBV27 and TRBJ2-1; possible D gene TRBD1, 5 bases. Germline assignment: CDR1 MNHEY and CDR2 SMNVEV (reference sequence). The V gene lost 3 bases and the J gene lost 3 bases, with 6 bases spanning the gap. This CDR3 has 13 residues. Here the CDR3 DNA reads TGTGCCAGCAGTTTTGACAGCTACAATGAGCAGTTCTTC. It specifies CASSFDSYNEQFF.

CDR3 region: CASSDVEGSSYNEQFF. In DNA, the CDR3 is TGTGCCAGCAGCGATGTTGAAGGGAGCTCCTACAATGAGCAGTTCTTC. V and J are TRBV7-8 and TRBJ2-1, with a weak D call TRBD2 (5 bases). In germline, CDR1 is SGHVS, CDR2 FQNEAQ. This CDR3 has 16 residues. V lost 5 bases and J lost 0, with 14 bases in between.

This rearrangement joins TRBV9 to TRBJ1-1; perhaps TRBD1 as D (5 bases). The CDR3 extends over 15 amino acids. The V gene lost 1 base and the J gene lost 1 base, with 11 bases spanning the gap. Germline CDR1 is SGDLS and CDR2 is YYNGEE. The CDR3 DNA reads as TGTGCCAGCAGCGTATCAGGGAACCCGAACACTGAAGCTTTCTTT. Translating gives CASSVSGNPNTEAFF.

The chain joins TRBV15 to TRBJ2-1; perhaps D is TRBD1 or TRBD2 (5 bases each). The germline CDR1 and CDR2 sequences are LNHNV and YYDKDF (reference sequence). V was pared by 0 bases and J by 6 bases, with 12 bases between. The length of the CDR3 is 15 residues. CDR3 DNA: TGTGCCACCAGCAGAGATCGGGGACCCGCCAATGAGCAGTTCTTC. Translated: CATSRDRGPANEQFF.

The chain employs TRBV21-1 and TRBJ2-7; the table's D call TRBD2 went unverified against the DNA. TRBV21-1 is annotated as a pseudogene. The CDR3 is made up of 15 amino acids. CDR3 DNA: TGTGCCAGCAGCAAAGTGGCTAGCAGATACTACGAGCAGTACTTC. Its protein is CASSKVASRYYEQYF.